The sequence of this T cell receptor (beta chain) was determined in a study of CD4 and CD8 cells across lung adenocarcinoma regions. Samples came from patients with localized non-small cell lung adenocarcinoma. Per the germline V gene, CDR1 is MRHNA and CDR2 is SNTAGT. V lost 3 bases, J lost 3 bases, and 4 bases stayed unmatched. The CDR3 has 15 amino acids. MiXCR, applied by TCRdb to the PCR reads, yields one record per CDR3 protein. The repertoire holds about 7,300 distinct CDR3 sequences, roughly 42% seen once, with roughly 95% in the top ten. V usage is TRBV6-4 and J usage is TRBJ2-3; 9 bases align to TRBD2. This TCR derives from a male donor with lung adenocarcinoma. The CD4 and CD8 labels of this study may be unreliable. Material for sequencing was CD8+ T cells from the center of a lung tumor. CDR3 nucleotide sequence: TGTGCCAGCAGTGAACTAGCGGGCGCTACAGATACGCAGTATTTT. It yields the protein CASSELAGATDTQYF.